This T cell receptor (beta chain) came from a study of control samples from healthy donors and cancer patients (dated by TCRdb to the early 2020s). Turning to this clone: Its antigen has not been determined. There are no base qualities to consult, and no much larger clone falls within one base.

The library was made by the immunoSEQ multiplex PCR assay. Here the immuneACCESS table is served through TCRdb, limited to in-frame sequences with V and J called. Missing clones are a known gap in these copies; in checked studies unresolved V genes cover under half, and the rest lacks a known reason. For this sample there are about 180,000 clones; around 94% appear just once. 1.4% of the sample comes from the top ten. V sheds 1 base and J sheds 5 bases, leaving 14 bases between their ends. According to the germline V gene, CDR1 reads SGHAT and CDR2 reads FQNNGV. The CDR3 numbers 15 residues from cysteine through phenylalanine. This entry keeps only the CDR3 DNA: 45 bases, framed from base 1.

Sample: blood. The clonotype was recovered from a man aged 25-40 years in good health. This chain joins TRBV11-2 to TRBJ2-5; a tentative D call is TRBD1 (5 bases match). The CDR3 in this case is CASSLGSKGPETQYF. The DNA is TGTGCCAGCAGCTTAGGCTCGAAGGGGCCGGAGACCCAGTACTTC.